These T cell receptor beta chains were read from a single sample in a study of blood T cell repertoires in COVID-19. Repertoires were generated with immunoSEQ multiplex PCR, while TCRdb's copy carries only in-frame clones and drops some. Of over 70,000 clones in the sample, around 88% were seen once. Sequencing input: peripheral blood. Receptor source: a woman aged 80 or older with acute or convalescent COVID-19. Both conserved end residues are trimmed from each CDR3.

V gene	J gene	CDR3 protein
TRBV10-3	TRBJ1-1	AISDALTEAF
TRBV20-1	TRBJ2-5	SARDQTVQY
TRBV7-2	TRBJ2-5	ASSLGGVQETQY
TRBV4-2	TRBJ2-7	ASSQSGYEQY
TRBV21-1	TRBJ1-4	ASSKPKGQGKEKLF
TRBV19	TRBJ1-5	ASSQREGNQPQH
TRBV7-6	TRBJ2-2	ASSLGGTGGTGELF
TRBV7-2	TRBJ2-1	ASSGSGGNNEQF
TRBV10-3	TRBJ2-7	ATRTGDYEQY
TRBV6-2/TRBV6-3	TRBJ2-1	ASSYWRLGESSYNEQF
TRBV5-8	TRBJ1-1	ASSLDRDRGPLNTEAF
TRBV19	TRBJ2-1	ASRKAGTGYEQF
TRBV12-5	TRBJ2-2	ASAQNRGLF
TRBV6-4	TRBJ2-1	ASRELAGGMNEQF
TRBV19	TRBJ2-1	ASARLANYNEQF
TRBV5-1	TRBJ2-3	ASSLGQREGRGDTQY
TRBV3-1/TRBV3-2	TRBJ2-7	ASSPGTSGRGGAYEQY
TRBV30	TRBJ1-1	ACRSAFFDPETEAF
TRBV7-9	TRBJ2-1	ASSSTRGWNEQF
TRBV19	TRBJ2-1	ASSILAGGGNEQF
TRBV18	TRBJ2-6	ASSPGQGTISGANVLT